What follows is one T cell receptor beta chain and its context. Original handling: Amplification of reference gene primers provided the estimated nucleated cell counts. TCRdb keeps only in-frame clones here, not all; method: immunoSEQ multiplex PCR. D and trimming come from the DNA, and the V and J calls and clone size come from that table. Of some 150,000 clones in the sample, 80% to 90% were seen once. These data are taken from a study of blood T cell repertoires in COVID-19. CDR3 length: 11 residues. The V gene lost 10 bases and the J gene lost 2 bases, with 8 bases spanning the gap. CDR1 and CDR2 from the germline V gene are MDHEN and SYDVKM.

Sequencing was carried out using peripheral blood. The chain uses TRBV28 and TRBJ1-2; the D gene is possibly TRBD1 (6 bases). The receptor was isolated from a woman in her seventies with acute or convalescent COVID-19. CDR3 nucleotide sequence: TGTGCCACCGGACAGAACTATGGCTACACCTTC. This sequence encodes CATGQNYGYTF.